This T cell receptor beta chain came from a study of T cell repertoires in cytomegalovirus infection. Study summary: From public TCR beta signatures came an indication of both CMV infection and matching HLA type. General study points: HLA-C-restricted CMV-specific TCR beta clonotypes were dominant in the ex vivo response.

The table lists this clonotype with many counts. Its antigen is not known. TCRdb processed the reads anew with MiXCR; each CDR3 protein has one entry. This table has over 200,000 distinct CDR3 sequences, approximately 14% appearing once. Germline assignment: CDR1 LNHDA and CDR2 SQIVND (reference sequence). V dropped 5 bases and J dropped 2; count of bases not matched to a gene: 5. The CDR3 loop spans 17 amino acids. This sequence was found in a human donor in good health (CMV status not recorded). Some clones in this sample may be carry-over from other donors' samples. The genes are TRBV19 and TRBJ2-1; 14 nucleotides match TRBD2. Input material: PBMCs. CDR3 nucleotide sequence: TGTGCCAGTAGTCCCGGACTAGCGGGGGGTGCCTACAATGAGCAGTTCTTC. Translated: CASSPGLAGGAYNEQFF.